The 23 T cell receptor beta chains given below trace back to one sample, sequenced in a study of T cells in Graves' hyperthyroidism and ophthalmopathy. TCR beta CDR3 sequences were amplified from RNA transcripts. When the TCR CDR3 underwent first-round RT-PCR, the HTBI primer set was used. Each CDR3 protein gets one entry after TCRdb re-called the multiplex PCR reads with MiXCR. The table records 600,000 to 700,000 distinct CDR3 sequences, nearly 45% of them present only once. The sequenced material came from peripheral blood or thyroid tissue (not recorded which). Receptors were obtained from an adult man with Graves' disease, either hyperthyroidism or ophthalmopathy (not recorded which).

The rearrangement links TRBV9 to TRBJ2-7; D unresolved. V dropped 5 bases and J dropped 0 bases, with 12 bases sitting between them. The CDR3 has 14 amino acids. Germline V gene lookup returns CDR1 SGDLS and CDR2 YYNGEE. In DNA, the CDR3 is TGTGCCAGCAGTCCCTCCCACGGCTCCTACGAGCAGTACTTC. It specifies CASSPSHGSYEQYF.

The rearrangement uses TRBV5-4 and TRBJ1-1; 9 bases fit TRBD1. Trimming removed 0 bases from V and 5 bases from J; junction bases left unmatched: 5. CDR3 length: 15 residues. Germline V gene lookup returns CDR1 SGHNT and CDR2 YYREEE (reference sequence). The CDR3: CASSLEDRGGTEAFF. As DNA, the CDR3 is TGTGCCAGCAGCTTGGAGGACAGGGGAGGAACTGAAGCTTTCTTT. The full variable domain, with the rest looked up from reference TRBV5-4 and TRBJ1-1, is ETGVTQSPTHLIKTRGQQVTLRCSSQSGHNTVSWYQQALGQGPQFIFQYYREEENGRGNFPPRFSGLQFPNYSSELNVNALELDDSALYLCASSLEDRGGTEAFFGQGTRLTVV.

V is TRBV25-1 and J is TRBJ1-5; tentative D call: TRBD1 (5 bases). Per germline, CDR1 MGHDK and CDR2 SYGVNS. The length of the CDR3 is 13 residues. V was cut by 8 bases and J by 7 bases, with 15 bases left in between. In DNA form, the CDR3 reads TGTGCCAGCCCCAACGGGGGTATCCAGCCCCAGCATTTT. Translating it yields CASPNGGIQPQHF.

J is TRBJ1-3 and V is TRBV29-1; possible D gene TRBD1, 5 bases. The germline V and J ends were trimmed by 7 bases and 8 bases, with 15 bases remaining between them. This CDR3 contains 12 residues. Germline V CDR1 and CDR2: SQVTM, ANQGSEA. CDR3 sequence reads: CSGGTEGYTIYF. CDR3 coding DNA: TGCAGCGGTGGGACGGAGGGCTACACCATATATTTT.

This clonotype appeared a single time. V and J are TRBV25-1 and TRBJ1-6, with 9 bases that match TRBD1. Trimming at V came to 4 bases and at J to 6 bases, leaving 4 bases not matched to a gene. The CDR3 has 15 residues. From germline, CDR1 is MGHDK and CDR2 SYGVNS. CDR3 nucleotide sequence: TGTGCCAGCAGTGGGGACAGGGACTTTAATTCACCCCTCCACTTT. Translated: CASSGDRDFNSPLHF. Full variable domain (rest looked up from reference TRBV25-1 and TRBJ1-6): EADIYQTPRYLVIGTGKKITLECSQTMGHDKMYWYQQDPGMELHLIHYSYGVNSTEKGDLSSESTVSRIRTEHFPLTLESARPSHTSQYLCASSGDRDFNSPLHFGNGTRLTVT.

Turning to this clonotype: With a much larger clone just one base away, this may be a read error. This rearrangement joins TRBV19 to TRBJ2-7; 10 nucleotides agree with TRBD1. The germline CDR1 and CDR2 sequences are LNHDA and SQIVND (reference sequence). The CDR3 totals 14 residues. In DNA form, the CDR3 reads TGTGGCAGTAGTGAGCGGACAGGGGGATACGAGCAGTACTTC. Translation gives CGSSERTGGYEQYF.

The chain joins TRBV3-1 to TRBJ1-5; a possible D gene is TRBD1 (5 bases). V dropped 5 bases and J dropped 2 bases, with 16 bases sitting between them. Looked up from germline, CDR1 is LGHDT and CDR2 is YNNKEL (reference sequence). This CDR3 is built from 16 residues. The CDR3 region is CASSVGGEMGNQPQHF. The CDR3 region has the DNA TGTGCCAGCAGCGTAGGAGGGGAAATGGGCAATCAGCCCCAGCATTTT.

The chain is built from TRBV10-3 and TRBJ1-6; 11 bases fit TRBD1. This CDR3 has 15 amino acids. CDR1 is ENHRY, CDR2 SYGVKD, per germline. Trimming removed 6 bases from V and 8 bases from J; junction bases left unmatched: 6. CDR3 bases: TGTGCCATCAGCGAACAGGGACAGGGGGATTCACCCCTCCACTTT. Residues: CAISEQGQGDSPLHF.

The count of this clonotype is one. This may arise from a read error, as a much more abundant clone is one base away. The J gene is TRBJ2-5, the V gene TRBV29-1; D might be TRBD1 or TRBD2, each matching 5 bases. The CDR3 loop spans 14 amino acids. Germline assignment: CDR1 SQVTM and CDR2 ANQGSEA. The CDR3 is CNVDTGTSKETQYF. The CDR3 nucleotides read TGCAACGTGGATACTGGGACGTCGAAAGAGACCCAGTACTTC.

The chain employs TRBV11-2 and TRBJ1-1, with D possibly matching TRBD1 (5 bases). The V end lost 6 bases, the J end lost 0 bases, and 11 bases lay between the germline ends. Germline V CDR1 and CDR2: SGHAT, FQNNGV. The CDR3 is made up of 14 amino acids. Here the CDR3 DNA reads TGTGCCAGCAGTCGCGGGGCCATGAACACTGAAGCTTTCTTT. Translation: CASSRGAMNTEAFF.

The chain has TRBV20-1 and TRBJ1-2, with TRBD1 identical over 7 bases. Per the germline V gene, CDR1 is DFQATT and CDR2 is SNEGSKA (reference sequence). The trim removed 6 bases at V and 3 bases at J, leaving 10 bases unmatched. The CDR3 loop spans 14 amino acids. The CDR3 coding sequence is TGCAGTGCCACCGGACAGGAGGGGGACTATGGCTACACCTTC. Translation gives CSATGQEGDYGYTF.

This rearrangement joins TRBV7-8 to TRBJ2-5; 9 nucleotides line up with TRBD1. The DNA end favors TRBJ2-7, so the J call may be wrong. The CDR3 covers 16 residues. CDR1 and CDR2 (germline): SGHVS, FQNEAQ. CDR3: CASSSGTGRSSYEQYF. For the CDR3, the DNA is TGTGCCAGCAGCTCGGGGACAGGGCGGAGCTCCTACGAGCAGTACTTC.

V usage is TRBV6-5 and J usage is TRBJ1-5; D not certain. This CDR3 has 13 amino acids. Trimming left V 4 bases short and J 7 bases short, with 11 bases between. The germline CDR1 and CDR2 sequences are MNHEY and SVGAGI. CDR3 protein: CASSLQSLQPQHF. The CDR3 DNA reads TGTGCCAGCAGTTTACAAAGTCTCCAGCCCCAGCATTTT.

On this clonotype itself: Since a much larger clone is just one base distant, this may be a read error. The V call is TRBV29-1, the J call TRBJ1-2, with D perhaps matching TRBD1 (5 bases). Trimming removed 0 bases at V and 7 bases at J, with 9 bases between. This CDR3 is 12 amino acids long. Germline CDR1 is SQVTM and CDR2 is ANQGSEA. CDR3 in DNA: TGCAGCGTTGAAGATCAGGGTTCTGGCTACACCTTC. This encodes CSVEDQGSGYTF.

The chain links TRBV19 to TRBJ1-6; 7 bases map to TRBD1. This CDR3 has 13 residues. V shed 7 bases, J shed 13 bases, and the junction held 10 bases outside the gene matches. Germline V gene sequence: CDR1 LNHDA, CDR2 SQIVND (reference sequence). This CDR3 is CASTYRGNQPLHF. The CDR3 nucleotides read TGTGCCAGTACCTACAGGGGTAATCAGCCCCTCCACTTT. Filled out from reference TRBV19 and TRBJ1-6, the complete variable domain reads DGGITQSPKYLFRKEGQNVTLSCEQNLNHDAMYWYRQDPGQGLRLIYYSQIVNDFQKGDIAEGYSVSREKKESFPLTVTSAQKNPTAFYLCASTYRGNQPLHFGNGTRLTVT.

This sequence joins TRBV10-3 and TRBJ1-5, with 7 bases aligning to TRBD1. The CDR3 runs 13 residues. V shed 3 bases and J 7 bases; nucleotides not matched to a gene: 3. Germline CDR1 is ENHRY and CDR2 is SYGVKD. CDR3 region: CAISDDREQPQHF. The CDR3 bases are TGTGCCATCAGTGACGACAGGGAACAGCCCCAGCATTTT.

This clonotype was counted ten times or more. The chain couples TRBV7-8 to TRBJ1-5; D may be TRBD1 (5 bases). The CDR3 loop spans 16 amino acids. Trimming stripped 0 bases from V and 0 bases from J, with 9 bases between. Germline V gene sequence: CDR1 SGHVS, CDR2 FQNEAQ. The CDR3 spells CASSLAGRDSNQPQHF. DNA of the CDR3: TGTGCCAGCAGCTTAGCGGGCAGGGATAGCAATCAGCCCCAGCATTTT.

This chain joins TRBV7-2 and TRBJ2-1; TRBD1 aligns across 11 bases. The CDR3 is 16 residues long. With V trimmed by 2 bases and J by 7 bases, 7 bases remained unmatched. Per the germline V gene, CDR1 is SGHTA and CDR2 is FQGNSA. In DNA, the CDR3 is TGTGCCAGCAGCTTATCTGGACAGGGGGCGCGGAATGAGCAGTTCTTC. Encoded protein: CASSLSGQGARNEQFF.

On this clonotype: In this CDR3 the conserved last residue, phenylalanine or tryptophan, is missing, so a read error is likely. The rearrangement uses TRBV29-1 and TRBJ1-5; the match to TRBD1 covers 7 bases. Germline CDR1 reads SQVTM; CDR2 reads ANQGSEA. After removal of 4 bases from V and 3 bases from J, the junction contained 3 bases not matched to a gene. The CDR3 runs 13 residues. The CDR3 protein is CSVATGDNQPQHS. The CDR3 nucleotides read TGCAGCGTTGCAACAGGGGACAATCAGCCCCAGCATTCT.

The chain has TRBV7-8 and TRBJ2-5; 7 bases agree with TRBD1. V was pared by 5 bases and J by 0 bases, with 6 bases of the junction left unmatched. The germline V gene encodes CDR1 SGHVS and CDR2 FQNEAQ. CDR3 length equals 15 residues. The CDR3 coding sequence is TGTGCCAGCAGCCGACCCGGGACAGACCAAGAGACCCAGTACTTC. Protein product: CASSRPGTDQETQYF.

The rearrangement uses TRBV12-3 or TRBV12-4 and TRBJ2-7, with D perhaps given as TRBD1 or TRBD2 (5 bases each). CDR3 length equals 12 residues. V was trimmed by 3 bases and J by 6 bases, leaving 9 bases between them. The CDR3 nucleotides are TGTGCCAGCAGTTTTCGAGGGGCCGAGCAGTACTTC. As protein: CASSFRGAEQYF.

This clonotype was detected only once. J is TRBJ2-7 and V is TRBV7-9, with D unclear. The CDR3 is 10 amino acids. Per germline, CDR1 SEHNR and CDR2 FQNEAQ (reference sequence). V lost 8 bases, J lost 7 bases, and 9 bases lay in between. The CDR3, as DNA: TGTGCCAGCGGGAATGGGGAGCAGTACTTC. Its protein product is CASGNGEQYF.

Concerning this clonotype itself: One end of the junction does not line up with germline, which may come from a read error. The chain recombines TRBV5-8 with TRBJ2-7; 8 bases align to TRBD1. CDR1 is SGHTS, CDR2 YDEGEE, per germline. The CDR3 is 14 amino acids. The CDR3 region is CASSFPDRDREQHF. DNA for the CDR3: TGTGCCAGCAGCTTTCCGGACAGGGATCGGGAGCAGCACTTC.